This T cell receptor beta chain was recovered during a study of post-analysis software for immune sequencing data. Germline CDR1 SQVTM, CDR2 ANQGSEA. V was trimmed by 4 bases and J by 4 bases, leaving 11 bases between them. The CDR3 runs to 13 residues. cDNA libraries for TCR beta contained unique molecular identifiers. TCRdb reanalysed the PCR reads using MiXCR and keeps one entry per CDR3 protein. The sample contains 150,000 to 200,000 distinct CDR3 sequences, roughly 35% of which appear only once. This TCR was recovered from a girl between 10 and 17 years old with multiple sclerosis. Source: blood, taken after autologous hematopoietic stem cell transplantation. The chain joins TRBV29-1 to TRBJ2-1; D possibly matches TRBD1 or TRBD2 (5 bases each). The CDR3 protein is CSVGDLRYNEQFF. The CDR3 DNA is TGCAGCGTTGGGGACCTACGATACAATGAGCAGTTCTTC.